The clone carrying this T cell receptor beta chain has a single count. What it binds is unknown. TCRdb redid the calling of the multiplex PCR reads with MiXCR, one entry per CDR3 protein. The sample yields under 300,000 distinct CDR3 sequences, less than 40% seen once. The data belong to a study of breast tumors, draining lymph nodes, adjacent tissues. Overall study findings and caveats: Data only fit, rather than demonstrated, lymph node origin of most tumor T cells.

This CDR3 comprises 15 residues. Germline CDR1 is MNHNY and CDR2 is SVGAGI (reference sequence). Trimming took 0 bases from V and 10 from J, leaving 16 bases between them. The lymph nodes were axillary draining lymph nodes from breast cancer patients. The TCR sequence derives from a female donor with breast cancer. Some clones in this sample may be carry-over from other donors' samples. The chain employs TRBV6-6 and TRBJ2-1; tentatively, D is TRBD2 (6 bases). Sequenced material: axillary lymph node tissue. The DNA of the CDR3 is TGTGCCAGCAGTTACTCGACGGGGGAGTATAGGGAGCAGTTCTTC. Protein sequence: CASSYSTGEYREQFF.